The 10 T cell receptor beta chains in this list originate from one sample, sequenced in a study of beta chain features in type 1 diabetes. Expressed TCRB transcripts were sequenced, since all the RNA that had been isolated was reverse transcribed. TCRdb's table, derived via immunoSEQ multiplex PCR, lists solely in-frame clones and lacks some. The sample has approximately 110,000 clones; 30% to 50% are singletons. The sample consisted of stem cell memory CD4+ T cells from blood. These receptor sequences come from a woman under 30 in good health.

The genes are TRBV9 and TRBJ2-6; tentative D call: TRBD2 (6 bases). V lost 4 bases and J 4 bases, leaving 15 bases between the germline ends. The V gene's germline CDR1 is SGDLS and CDR2 YYNGEE. The CDR3 runs 16 residues. The DNA of the CDR3 is TGTGCCAGCAGCCCCCACGGAGGGGTCGGGGCCAACGTCCTGACTTTC. Its translation: CASSPHGGVGANVLTF.

This chain links TRBV7-2 with TRBJ1-4; D is unresolved. The CDR3 length is 15 residues. V was shortened by 0 bases and J by 7 bases, with 12 bases between the two germline ends. The germline V gene has CDR1 SGHTA and CDR2 FQGNSA. The CDR3 DNA reads TGTGCCAGCAGCTTAGCCGTACCCCCGGGTGAAAAACTGTTTTTT. Protein product: CASSLAVPPGEKLFF.

This chain joins TRBV7-2 and TRBJ1-5, with a weak D call TRBD1 (6 bases). The CDR3 sequence is 14 residues long. Germline CDR1 reads SGHTA; CDR2 reads FQGNSA. Trimming removed 5 bases at V and 6 bases at J, with 14 bases between. The CDR3 here is CASSLQQGGQPQHF. The CDR3 region has the DNA TGTGCCAGCAGCCTCCAACAGGGTGGTCAGCCCCAGCATTTT. The variable domain in full, with the rest retrieved from reference TRBV7-2 and TRBJ1-5, is GAGVSQSPSNKVTEKGKDVELRCDPISGHTALYWYRQSLGQGLEFLIYFQGNSAPDKSGLPSDRFSAERTGGSVSTLTIQRTQQEDSAVYLCASSLQQGGQPQHFGDGTRLSIL.

This clone was recorded a few times. This chain connects TRBV5-6 to TRBJ1-1, with unresolved D. V was pared by 1 base and J by 3 bases, with 10 bases between. In germline, CDR1 is SGHDT, CDR2 YYEEEE. CDR3 length: 14 residues. As DNA, the CDR3 is TGTGCCAGCAGCTTGTACGGGTGGGACACTGAAGCTTTCTTT. Protein sequence: CASSLYGWDTEAFF.

The chain combines TRBV18 with TRBJ1-1; D gene ambiguous. Germline-derived CDR1 and CDR2 are KGHSH and LQKENI. V dropped 5 bases and J dropped 1 base, with 8 bases sitting between them. The CDR3 spans 13 residues. The CDR3 bases are TGTGCCAGCTCAGGACTGCAGAACACTGAAGCTTTCTTT. Residues: CASSGLQNTEAFF.

This chain links TRBV2 with TRBJ2-1; 8 bases align to TRBD2. Germline loops: CDR1 SNHLY, CDR2 FYNNEI. The CDR3 has 14 residues. V lost 6 bases, J lost 4 bases, and 5 bases stayed unmatched. CDR3 residues: CASSTSGVYNEQFF. The CDR3 region has the DNA TGTGCCAGCAGCACTAGCGGAGTATACAATGAGCAGTTCTTC.

There are a few counts of this clone. The chain combines TRBV27 with TRBJ1-2; D unclear. The CDR3 totals 12 residues. The germline V gene has CDR1 MNHEY and CDR2 SMNVEV (reference sequence). The V end was cut by 3 bases, the J end by 6 bases, with 8 bases between. The CDR3 sequence: CASSFNGHGYTF. As DNA, the CDR3 is TGTGCCAGCAGTTTTAACGGTCATGGCTACACCTTC.

The sample holds a few counts of this clone. The CDR3: CASSTGLREQYF. CDR3 nucleotides: TGTGCCAGTAGTACAGGGCTGCGCGAGCAGTACTTC. This rearrangement joins TRBV19 to TRBJ2-7; D might be TRBD1 (5 bases). The CDR3 contains 12 residues. Germline CDR1 and CDR2: LNHDA and SQIVND (reference sequence). V was cut by 4 bases and J by 6 bases, with 10 bases left in between.

This clone was seen a few times. The chain links TRBV9 to TRBJ1-1, with D perhaps matching TRBD1 (5 bases). Looked up from germline, CDR1 is SGDLS and CDR2 is YYNGEE. This CDR3 contains 14 residues. Trimming cost V 2 bases and J 1 base, with 9 bases left between them. CDR3 bases: TGTGCCAGCAGCGTCCTAGACAGGAACACTGAAGCTTTCTTT. Protein product: CASSVLDRNTEAFF.

This chain links TRBV21-1 with TRBJ2-5; TRBD2 is taken as the D call from the table, unchecked against the DNA. TRBV21-1 is labeled a pseudogene. This CDR3 has 17 amino acids. The chain's CDR3 is CASSEASGTLYQETQYF. The DNA for the CDR3 is TGTGCCAGCAGCGAGGCTAGCGGGACACTGTACCAAGAGACCCAGTACTTC.